Listed here are 27 T cell receptor beta chains from one sample, sequenced in a study of shared clonotypes between healthy human individuals. Libraries were prepared by immunoSEQ multiplex PCR; TCRdb keeps only in-frame clonotypes and omits some of them. The top ten hold around 0.13% of the sample, which has 2 million to 2.5 million clones, roughly 95% seen once. Sequencing was done on a sample of naive CD4+ T cells sorted from blood. Subset defined: CD45RA+ positively selected. The receptors originated from a man between 18 and 35 years old in good health.

V is TRBV6-5 and J is TRBJ1-1; D gene uncertain. Germline V gene sequence: CDR1 MNHEY, CDR2 SVGAGI. Between the trimmed V and J ends, which lost 7 bases and 0 bases, there was a span of 12 bases. The CDR3 spans 14 residues. The CDR3 loop reads CASTNWGLNTEAFF. The CDR3, as DNA: TGTGCCAGCACCAACTGGGGTCTGAACACTGAAGCTTTCTTT.

The rearrangement uses TRBV9 and TRBJ1-4, with unresolved D. Per the germline V gene, CDR1 is SGDLS and CDR2 is YYNGEE. The CDR3 runs 15 residues. Trimming shortened V by 4 bases and J by 0 bases, and 10 bases separated the two germline ends. The CDR3: CASSQAGATNEKLFF. The DNA for the CDR3 is TGTGCCAGCAGCCAGGCGGGTGCAACTAATGAAAAACTGTTTTTT.

This rearrangement joins TRBV4-3 to TRBJ1-1; no clear D. CDR1 and CDR2 (germline): LGHNA, YSLEER. The V end was cut by 0 bases, the J end by 7 bases, with 15 bases between. The CDR3 is 15 residues long. CDR3 sequence (DNA): TGCGCCAGCAGCCAAGATAGGAATCTTCGGGGTGAAGCTTTCTTT. Its protein product is CASSQDRNLRGEAFF.

This chain uses TRBV9 with TRBJ2-3; D unclear. The CDR3 length is 17 residues. Trimming left V 3 bases short and J 0 bases short, with 17 bases between. Germline loops: CDR1 SGDLS, CDR2 YYNGEE. The CDR3 loop is CASSGPQVPLSTDTQYF. Written as DNA, the CDR3 is TGTGCCAGCAGCGGTCCCCAGGTCCCGCTCAGCACAGATACGCAGTATTTT.

V usage is TRBV4-1 and J usage is TRBJ1-2; tentatively, D is TRBD1 (6 bases). CDR3 length: 17 residues. Germline V gene lookup returns CDR1 MGHRA and CDR2 YSYEKL. Between the trimmed V and J ends, which lost 1 base and 4 bases, there was a span of 19 bases. CDR3 sequence reads: CASSQAGTPGQLYGYTF. The DNA of the CDR3 is TGCGCCAGCAGCCAAGCTGGGACGCCCGGACAGCTCTATGGCTACACCTTC.

The J gene is TRBJ1-2, the V gene TRBV30; 11 bases are a match to TRBD1. There are 15 residues in the CDR3. Germline CDR1 reads GTSNPN; CDR2 reads SVGIG (reference sequence). The junction had 11 bases not matched to a gene; V was cut back by 5 bases and J by 6 bases. CDR3 in DNA: TGTGCCTGGGAGGTGGACAGGGGGCGAAGGAATGGCTACACCTTC. The encoded protein is CAWEVDRGRRNGYTF.

This sequence joins TRBV6-5 and TRBJ1-2, with D tentatively TRBD1 (5 bases). CDR1 and CDR2 from the germline V gene are MNHEY and SVGAGI. V was pared by 7 bases and J by 6 bases, with 12 bases between. There are 12 residues in the CDR3. The CDR3 is CASTKWGNGYTF. CDR3 bases: TGTGCCAGCACTAAATGGGGGAATGGCTACACCTTC.

The chain has TRBV7-2 and TRBJ2-1, with unresolved D. This CDR3 contains 14 residues. Per the germline V gene, CDR1 is SGHTA and CDR2 is FQGNSA. Trimming took off 8 bases at V and 0 bases at J, with 11 bases between the two ends. Here the CDR3 reads CASSRMSSYNEQFF. The CDR3 DNA follows: TGTGCCAGCTCCCGAATGAGCTCCTACAATGAGCAGTTCTTC.

The chain links TRBV19 to TRBJ2-2; D is undetermined. This CDR3 is 14 amino acids long. The ends were cut back, 3 bases at V and 1 base at J, with 6 bases in the middle. Germline assignment: CDR1 LNHDA and CDR2 SQIVND (reference sequence). CDR3 coding DNA: TGTGCCAGTAGTATCGCAATGAACACCGGGGAGCTGTTTTTT. Translating gives CASSIAMNTGELFF.

The V call is TRBV18, the J call TRBJ1-6, with D possibly being TRBD1 (5 bases). Trimming stripped 3 bases from V and 9 bases from J, with 15 bases between. CDR3 length: 15 residues. Germline CDR1 KGHSH, CDR2 LQKENI. CDR3 bases: TGTGCCAGCTCACCGGGGCTTCCCCTAGGTTCACCCCTCCACTTT. This encodes CASSPGLPLGSPLHF.

This clone occurred a few times. Other DNA sequences in the same sample also yield this CDR3. V usage is TRBV30 and J usage is TRBJ2-5, with 7 bases matching TRBD2. With 3 bases clipped from V and 4 bases from J, the junction kept 2 bases outside the gene matches. There are 12 residues in the CDR3. The germline CDR1 and CDR2 sequences are GTSNPN and SVGIG (reference sequence). The CDR3 region is CAWSGGSETQYF. CDR3 coding DNA: TGTGCCTGGAGCGGGGGGTCAGAGACCCAGTACTTC.

The J gene is TRBJ1-1, the V gene TRBV2; D is unclear. Trimming cost V 8 bases and J 1 base, with 8 bases left between them. The CDR3 covers 12 residues. Germline assignment: CDR1 SNHLY and CDR2 FYNNEI. The CDR3 loop is CASVGRNTEAFF. The CDR3 DNA reads TGTGCCAGCGTTGGCCGGAACACTGAAGCTTTCTTT.

This chain uses TRBV12-5 with TRBJ2-5; 8 nucleotides align to TRBD1. The germline V gene has CDR1 LGHNT and CDR2 FRNRAP. This CDR3 comprises 15 residues. After removal of 7 bases from V and 4 bases from J, the junction contained 11 bases not matched to a gene. The CDR3 loop is CASDTGGTGGETQYF. The CDR3 region has the DNA TGTGCTAGTGATACCGGTGGGACAGGTGGAGAGACCCAGTACTTC. The full variable domain, with the rest looked up from reference TRBV12-5 and TRBJ2-5, is DARVTQTPRHKVTEMGQEVTMRCQPILGHNTVFWYRQTMMQGLELLAYFRNRAPLDDSGMPKDRFSAEMPDATLATLKIQPSEPRDSAVYFCASDTGGTGGETQYFGPGTRLLVL.

This clone occurred a few times. V and J are TRBV9 and TRBJ2-5; 12 nucleotides match TRBD1. CDR3 length: 15 residues. V shed 4 bases and J 4 bases; nucleotides not matched to a gene: 5. Germline-derived CDR1 and CDR2 are SGDLS and YYNGEE. The CDR3 here is CASSLGTGGRETQYF. CDR3 in DNA: TGTGCCAGCAGCCTAGGGACAGGGGGCCGAGAGACCCAGTACTTC.

The chain employs TRBV30 and TRBJ2-7; 11 bases are a match to TRBD1. CDR3 length equals 14 residues. Trimming removed 1 base from V and 6 bases from J; junction bases left unmatched: 5. Germline CDR1 GTSNPN, CDR2 SVGIG (reference sequence). The CDR3 spells CAWSGDRGVGEQYF. CDR3 sequence (DNA): TGTGCCTGGAGTGGGGACAGGGGGGTGGGCGAGCAGTACTTC.

The chain carries TRBV29-1 and TRBJ1-1; possibly TRBD1 for D (6 bases). The V end was cut by 6 bases, the J end by 6 bases, with 17 bases between. The germline gives CDR1 SQVTM, CDR2 ANQGSEA. There are 13 residues in the CDR3. The CDR3 protein is CSVWGGPTPEAFF. The CDR3 region has the DNA TGCAGCGTCTGGGGGGGGCCCACGCCTGAAGCTTTCTTT.

The genes are TRBV20-1 and TRBJ1-2; D uncertain. Per the germline V gene, CDR1 is DFQATT and CDR2 is SNEGSKA (reference sequence). This CDR3 has 10 residues. Trimming cost V 1 base and J 7 bases, with 4 bases left between them. CDR3 in amino acids: CSARGAGYTF. CDR3 sequence (DNA): TGCAGTGCTAGAGGGGCTGGCTACACCTTC.

CDR3 DNA: TGTGCCTGGGAGAGGGGGGTGAACACTGAAGCTTTCTTT. Amino acid sequence: CAWERGVNTEAFF. The rearrangement joins TRBV30 to TRBJ1-1, with TRBD1 as a possible D gene (6 bases). V gave up 5 bases and J gave up 0 bases, with 10 bases separating them. In germline, CDR1 is GTSNPN, CDR2 SVGIG (reference sequence). CDR3 length: 13 amino acids.

For this clone: Different DNA sequences within this sample yield the same CDR3. J is TRBJ2-7 and V is TRBV7-9, with D perhaps TRBD2 (6 bases). The CDR3 totals 15 residues. Trimming removed 1 base at V and 0 bases at J, with 10 bases between. From germline, CDR1 is SEHNR and CDR2 FQNEAQ (reference sequence). This CDR3 is CASSLVGGSSYEQYF. The DNA of the CDR3 is TGTGCCAGCAGCTTAGTGGGGGGTAGCTCCTACGAGCAGTACTTC.

V and J are TRBV18 and TRBJ2-1; TRBD2 matches 12 bases. Germline CDR1 KGHSH, CDR2 LQKENI. The CDR3 has 18 amino acids. Germline trimming cut 6 bases from V and 0 bases from J; bases unmatched to any gene: 9. The CDR3 loop is CASSPGLAGTSSYNEQFF. DNA of the CDR3: TGTGCCAGCTCCCCCGGACTAGCGGGAACCAGCTCCTACAATGAGCAGTTCTTC.

This clone has only one observation. The rearrangement links TRBV28 to TRBJ1-6; TRBD1 agrees at 7 bases. This CDR3 has 15 residues. V shed 5 bases, J shed 10 bases, and the junction held 11 bases outside the gene matches. Germline assignment: CDR1 MDHEN and CDR2 SYDVKM. CDR3 in amino acids: CASSRTGASGSPLHF. The CDR3 DNA is TGTGCCAGCAGTAGAACAGGGGCGTCGGGATCACCCCTCCACTTT.

J is TRBJ1-2 and V is TRBV10-2; TRBD1 is a possible D gene (6 bases). The CDR3 length is 13 residues. Germline CDR1 WSHSY, CDR2 SAAADI. The V and J ends lost 8 bases and 0 bases respectively, with 10 bases between them. The CDR3 reads CASATGPNYGYTF. CDR3 nucleotides: TGCGCCAGCGCGACAGGCCCTAACTATGGCTACACCTTC.

The gene calls are TRBV5-4 and TRBJ2-1; unclear D gene. V was trimmed by 0 bases and J by 5 bases, leaving 9 bases between them. Germline V gene sequence: CDR1 SGHNT, CDR2 YYREEE (reference sequence). This CDR3 has 14 residues. CDR3: CASSLVGINNEQFF. CDR3 nucleotides: TGTGCCAGCAGCTTGGTAGGGATTAACAATGAGCAGTTCTTC.

The chain has TRBV5-6 and TRBJ2-1, with a tentative D call TRBD2 (5 bases). Germline V gene lookup returns CDR1 SGHDT and CDR2 YYEEEE. The CDR3 spans 16 residues. V shed 3 bases and J shed 5 bases, with 18 bases lying between them. This CDR3 is CASSWTPGWGNNEQFF. The DNA of the CDR3 is TGTGCCAGCAGCTGGACTCCCGGGTGGGGAAACAATGAGCAGTTCTTC.

The chain joins TRBV7-9 to TRBJ2-7; 9 bases agree with TRBD2. Germline V lookup: CDR1 SEHNR, CDR2 FQNEAQ (reference sequence). This CDR3 contains 16 residues. V was pared by 0 bases and J by 1 base, with 4 bases of the junction left unmatched. The CDR3 region has the DNA TGTGCCAGCAGCTTAGCTGTCCTAGCGGGATCCTACGAGCAGTACTTC. Protein: CASSLAVLAGSYEQYF.

This clone appeared a single time. V gene TRBV2 combines with J gene TRBJ1-5, with no clear D. The CDR3 length is 13 residues. Germline CDR1 reads SNHLY; CDR2 reads FYNNEI. With 7 bases removed from V and 6 bases from J, the gap between germline ends came to 13 bases. The CDR3 DNA follows: TGTGCCAGCAACCAAGTAACGGGTCAGCCCCAGCATTTT. Translated: CASNQVTGQPQHF.

The chain joins TRBV5-4 to TRBJ2-7; 8 bases map to TRBD2. V lost 2 bases to trimming and J lost 5 bases; unmatched junction nucleotides: 12. The germline V gene has CDR1 SGHNT and CDR2 YYREEE (reference sequence). The CDR3 runs 16 residues. CDR3 sequence: CASSFPGGRLGDEQYF. Here the CDR3 DNA reads TGTGCCAGCAGCTTCCCAGGCGGGAGGCTCGGGGACGAGCAGTACTTC.